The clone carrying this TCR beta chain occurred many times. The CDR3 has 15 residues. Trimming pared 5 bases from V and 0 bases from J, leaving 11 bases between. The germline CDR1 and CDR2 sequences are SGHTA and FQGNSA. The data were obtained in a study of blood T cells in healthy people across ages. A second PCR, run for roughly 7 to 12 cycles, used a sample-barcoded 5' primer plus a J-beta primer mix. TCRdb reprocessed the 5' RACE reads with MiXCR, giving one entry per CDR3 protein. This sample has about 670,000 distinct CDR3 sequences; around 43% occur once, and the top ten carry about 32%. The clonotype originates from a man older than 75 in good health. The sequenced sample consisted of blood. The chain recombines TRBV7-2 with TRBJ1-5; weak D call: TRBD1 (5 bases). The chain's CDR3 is CASSPGHNSNQPQHF. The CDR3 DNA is TGTGCCAGCAGCCCTGGACATAATAGCAATCAGCCCCAGCATTTT.